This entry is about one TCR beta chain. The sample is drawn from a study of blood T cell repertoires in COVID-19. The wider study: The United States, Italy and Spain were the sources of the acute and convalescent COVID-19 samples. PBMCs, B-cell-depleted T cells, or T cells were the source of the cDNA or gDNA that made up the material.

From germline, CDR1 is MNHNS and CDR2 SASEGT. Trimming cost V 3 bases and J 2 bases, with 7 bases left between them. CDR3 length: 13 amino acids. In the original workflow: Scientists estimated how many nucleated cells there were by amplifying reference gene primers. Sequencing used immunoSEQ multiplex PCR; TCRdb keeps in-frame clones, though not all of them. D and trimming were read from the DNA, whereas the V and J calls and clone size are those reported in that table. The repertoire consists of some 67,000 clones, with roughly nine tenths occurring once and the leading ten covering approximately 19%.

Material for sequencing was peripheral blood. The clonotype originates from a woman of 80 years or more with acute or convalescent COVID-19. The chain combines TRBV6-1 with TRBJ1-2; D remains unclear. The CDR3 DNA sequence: TGTGCCAGCAGTGAGAAACAGAACTATGGCTACACCTTC. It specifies CASSEKQNYGYTF.